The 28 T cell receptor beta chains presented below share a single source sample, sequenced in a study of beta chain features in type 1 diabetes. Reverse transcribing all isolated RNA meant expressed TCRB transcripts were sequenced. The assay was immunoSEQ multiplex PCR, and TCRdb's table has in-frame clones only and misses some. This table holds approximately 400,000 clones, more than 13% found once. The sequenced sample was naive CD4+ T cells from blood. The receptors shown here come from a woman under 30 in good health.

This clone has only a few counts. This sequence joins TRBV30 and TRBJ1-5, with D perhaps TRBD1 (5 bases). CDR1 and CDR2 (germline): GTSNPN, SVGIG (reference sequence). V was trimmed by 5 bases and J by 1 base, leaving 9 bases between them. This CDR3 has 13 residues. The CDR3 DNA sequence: TGTGCCTGGCAGGGTTCCAGCAATCAGCCCCAGCATTTT. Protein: CAWQGSSNQPQHF.

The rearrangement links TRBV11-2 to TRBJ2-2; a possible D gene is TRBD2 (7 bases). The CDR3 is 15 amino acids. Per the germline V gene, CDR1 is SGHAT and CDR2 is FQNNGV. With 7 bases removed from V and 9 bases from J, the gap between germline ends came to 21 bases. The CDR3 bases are TGTGCCAGCAAAGCGGGGCAGGGGTCTATCCGGGAGCTGTTTTTT. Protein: CASKAGQGSIRELFF. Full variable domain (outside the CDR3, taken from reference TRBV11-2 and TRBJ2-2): EAGVAQSPRYKIIEKRQSVAFWCNPISGHATLYWYQQILGQGPKLLIQFQNNGVVDDSQLPKDRFSAERLKGVDSTLKIQPAKLEDSAVYLCASKAGQGSIRELFFGEGSRLTVL.

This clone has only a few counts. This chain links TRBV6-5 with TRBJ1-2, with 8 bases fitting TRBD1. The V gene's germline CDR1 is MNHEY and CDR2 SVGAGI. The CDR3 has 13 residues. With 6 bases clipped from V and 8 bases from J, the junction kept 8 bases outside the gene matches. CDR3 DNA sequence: TGTGCCAGCAGACCTCAGGGGGCGCGAGGCTACACCTTC. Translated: CASRPQGARGYTF.

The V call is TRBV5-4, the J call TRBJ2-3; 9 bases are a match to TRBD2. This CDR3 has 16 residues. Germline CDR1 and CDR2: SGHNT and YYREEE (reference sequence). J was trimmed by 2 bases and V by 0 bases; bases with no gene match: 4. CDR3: CASSLVLAGNTDTQYF. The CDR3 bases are TGTGCCAGCAGCTTGGTGCTAGCGGGAAACACAGATACGCAGTATTTT.

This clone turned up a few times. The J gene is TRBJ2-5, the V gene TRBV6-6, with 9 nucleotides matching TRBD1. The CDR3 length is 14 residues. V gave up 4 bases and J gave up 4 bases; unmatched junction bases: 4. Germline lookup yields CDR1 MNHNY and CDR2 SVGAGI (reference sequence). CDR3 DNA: TGTGCCAGCAGTTCCGGGACAGGGAGAGAGACCCAGTACTTC. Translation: CASSSGTGRETQYF.

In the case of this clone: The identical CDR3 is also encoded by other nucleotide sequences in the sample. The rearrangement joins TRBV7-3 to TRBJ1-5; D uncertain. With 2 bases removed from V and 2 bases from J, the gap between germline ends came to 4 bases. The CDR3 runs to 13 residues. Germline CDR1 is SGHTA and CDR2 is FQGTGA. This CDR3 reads CASSLSGNQPQHF. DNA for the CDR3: TGTGCCAGCAGCTTATCCGGCAATCAGCCCCAGCATTTT.

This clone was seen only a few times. The CDR3 nucleotides read TGTGCCTGGAGTGTAGATTCGGGATCGGGAGAAAAACTGTTTTTT. Its translation is CAWSVDSGSGEKLFF. The chain recombines TRBV30 with TRBJ1-4; D not resolved. V was pared by 0 bases and J by 8 bases, with 16 bases between. CDR1 is GTSNPN and CDR2 is SVGIG in the germline V gene (reference sequence). The CDR3 length is 15 residues.

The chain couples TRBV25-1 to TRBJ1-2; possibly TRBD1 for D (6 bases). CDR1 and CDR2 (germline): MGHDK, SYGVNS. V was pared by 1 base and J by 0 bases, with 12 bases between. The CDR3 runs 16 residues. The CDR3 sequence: CASSELGANPNYGYTF. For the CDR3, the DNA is TGTGCCAGCAGTGAATTGGGGGCAAACCCTAACTATGGCTACACCTTC.

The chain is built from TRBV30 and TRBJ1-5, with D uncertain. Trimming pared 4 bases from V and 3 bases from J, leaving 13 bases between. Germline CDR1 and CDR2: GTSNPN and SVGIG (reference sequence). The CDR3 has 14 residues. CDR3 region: CAWKGSGNNQPQHF. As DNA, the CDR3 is TGTGCCTGGAAAGGCTCAGGAAACAATCAGCCCCAGCATTTT.

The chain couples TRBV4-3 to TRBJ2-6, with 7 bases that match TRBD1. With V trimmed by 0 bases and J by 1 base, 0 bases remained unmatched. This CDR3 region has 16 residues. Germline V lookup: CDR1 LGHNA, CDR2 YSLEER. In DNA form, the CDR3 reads TGCGCCAGCAGCCAAGAGACAGGGTCTGGGGCCAACGTCCTGACTTTC. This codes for CASSQETGSGANVLTF.

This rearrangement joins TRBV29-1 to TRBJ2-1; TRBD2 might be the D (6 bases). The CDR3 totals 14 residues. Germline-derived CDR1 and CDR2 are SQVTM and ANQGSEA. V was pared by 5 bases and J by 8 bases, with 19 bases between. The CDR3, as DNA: TGCAGCGTTTCCGGGAGACGACCGGGGGATGAGCAGTTCTTC. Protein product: CSVSGRRPGDEQFF.

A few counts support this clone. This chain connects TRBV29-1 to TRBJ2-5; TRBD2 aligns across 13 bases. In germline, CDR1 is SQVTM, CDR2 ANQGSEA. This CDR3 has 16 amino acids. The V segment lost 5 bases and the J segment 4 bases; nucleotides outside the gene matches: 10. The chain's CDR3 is CSVYFGLAGDIETQYF. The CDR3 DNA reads TGCAGCGTTTATTTTGGACTAGCGGGAGATATAGAGACCCAGTACTTC.

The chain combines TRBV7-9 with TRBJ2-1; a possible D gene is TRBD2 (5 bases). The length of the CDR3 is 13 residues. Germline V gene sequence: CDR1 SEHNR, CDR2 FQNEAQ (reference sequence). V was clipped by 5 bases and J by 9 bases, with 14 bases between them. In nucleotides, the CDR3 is TGTGCCAGCAGCCTACTTCTCCGGGGTGAGCAGTTCTTC. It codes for CASSLLLRGEQFF. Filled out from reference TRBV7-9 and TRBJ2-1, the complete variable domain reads DTGVSQNPRHKITKRGQNVTFRCDPISEHNRLYWYRQTLGQGPEFLTYFQNEAQLEKSRLLSDRFSAERPKGSFSTLEIQRTEQGDSAMYLCASSLLLRGEQFFGPGTRLTVL.

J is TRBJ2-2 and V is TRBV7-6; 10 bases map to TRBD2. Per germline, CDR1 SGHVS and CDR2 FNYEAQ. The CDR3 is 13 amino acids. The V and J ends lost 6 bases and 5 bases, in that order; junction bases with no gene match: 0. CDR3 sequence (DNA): TGTGCCAGCAGGACTAGCGGGACCGGGGAGCTGTTTTTT. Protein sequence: CASRTSGTGELFF.

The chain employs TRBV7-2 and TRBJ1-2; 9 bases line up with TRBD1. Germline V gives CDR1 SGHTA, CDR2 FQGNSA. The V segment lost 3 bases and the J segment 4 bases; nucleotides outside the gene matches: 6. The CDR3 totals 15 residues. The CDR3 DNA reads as TGTGCCAGCAGCTTTCCGGGACAGGGTCCCTATGGCTACACCTTC. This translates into CASSFPGQGPYGYTF.

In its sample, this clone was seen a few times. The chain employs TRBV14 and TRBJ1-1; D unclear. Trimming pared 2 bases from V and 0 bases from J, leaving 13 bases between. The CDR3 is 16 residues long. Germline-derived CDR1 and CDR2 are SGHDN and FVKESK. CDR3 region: CASSQFQTRMNTEAFF. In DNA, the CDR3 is TGTGCCAGCAGCCAATTCCAGACACGGATGAACACTGAAGCTTTCTTT.

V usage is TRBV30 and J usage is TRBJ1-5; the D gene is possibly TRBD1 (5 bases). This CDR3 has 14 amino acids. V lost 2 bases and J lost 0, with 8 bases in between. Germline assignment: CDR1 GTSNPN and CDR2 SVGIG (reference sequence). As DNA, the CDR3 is TGTGCCTGGAGTTCGGGACTTAGCAATCAGCCCCAGCATTTT. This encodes CAWSSGLSNQPQHF.

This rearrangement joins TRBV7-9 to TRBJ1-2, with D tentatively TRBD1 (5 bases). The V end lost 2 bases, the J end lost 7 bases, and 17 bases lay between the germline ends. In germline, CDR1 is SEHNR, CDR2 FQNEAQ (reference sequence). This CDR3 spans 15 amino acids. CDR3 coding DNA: TGTGCCAGCAGCTTACGGGAGACAGACTTGAGTGGCTACACCTTC. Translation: CASSLRETDLSGYTF.

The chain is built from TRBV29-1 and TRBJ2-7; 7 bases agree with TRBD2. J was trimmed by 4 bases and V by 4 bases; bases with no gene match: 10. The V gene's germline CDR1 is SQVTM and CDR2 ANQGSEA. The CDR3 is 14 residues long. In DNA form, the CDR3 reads TGCAGCGTTGTAGGCGGGAGACGGGGATACGAGCAGTACTTC. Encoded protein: CSVVGGRRGYEQYF.

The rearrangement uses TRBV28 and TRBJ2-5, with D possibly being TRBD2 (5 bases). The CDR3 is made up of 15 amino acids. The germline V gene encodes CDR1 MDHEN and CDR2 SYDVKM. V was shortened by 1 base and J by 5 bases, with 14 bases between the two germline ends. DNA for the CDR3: TGTGCCAGCAGTTTATACACTAGACCTAGGGAGACCCAGTACTTC. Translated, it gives CASSLYTRPRETQYF. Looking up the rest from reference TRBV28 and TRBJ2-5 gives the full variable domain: DVKVTQSSRYLVKRTGEKVFLECVQDMDHENMFWYRQDPGLGLRLIYFSYDVKMKEKGDIPEGYSVSREKKERFSLILESASTNQTSMYLCASSLYTRPRETQYFGPGTRLLVL.

Here the CDR3 reads CASSSPDSSYQPQHF. The CDR3, as DNA: TGTGCCAGTAGTAGCCCGGACTCATCATATCAGCCCCAGCATTTT. The J gene is TRBJ1-5, the V gene TRBV19; D unclear. This CDR3 is built from 15 residues. Per germline, CDR1 LNHDA and CDR2 SQIVND (reference sequence). Trimming left V 4 bases short and J 5 bases short, with 15 bases between.

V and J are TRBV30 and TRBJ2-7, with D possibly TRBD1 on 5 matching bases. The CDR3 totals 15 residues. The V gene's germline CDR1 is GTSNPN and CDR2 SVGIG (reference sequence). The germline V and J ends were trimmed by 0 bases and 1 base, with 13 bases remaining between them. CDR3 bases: TGTGCCTGGAGTGTATCCGGGTACAGGTCCTACGAGCAGTACTTC. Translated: CAWSVSGYRSYEQYF.

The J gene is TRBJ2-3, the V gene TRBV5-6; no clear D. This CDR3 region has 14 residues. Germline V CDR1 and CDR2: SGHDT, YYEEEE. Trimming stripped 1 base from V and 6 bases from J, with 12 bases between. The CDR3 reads CASSLILSHDTQYF. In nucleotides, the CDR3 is TGTGCCAGCAGCTTGATACTATCGCATGATACGCAGTATTTT.

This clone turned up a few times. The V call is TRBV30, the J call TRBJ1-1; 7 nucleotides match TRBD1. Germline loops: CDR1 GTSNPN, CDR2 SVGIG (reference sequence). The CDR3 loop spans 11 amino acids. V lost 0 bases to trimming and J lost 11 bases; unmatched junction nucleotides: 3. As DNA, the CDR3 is TGTGCCTGGAGTGTAAACAGGGGTGCTTTCTTT. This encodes CAWSVNRGAFF.

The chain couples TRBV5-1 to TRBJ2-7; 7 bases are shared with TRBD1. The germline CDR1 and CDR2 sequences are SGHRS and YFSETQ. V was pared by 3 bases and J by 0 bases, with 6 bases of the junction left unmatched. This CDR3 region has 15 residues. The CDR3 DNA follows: TGCGCCAGCAGCTCGCGGACAGGAGACTCCTACGAGCAGTACTTC. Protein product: CASSSRTGDSYEQYF.

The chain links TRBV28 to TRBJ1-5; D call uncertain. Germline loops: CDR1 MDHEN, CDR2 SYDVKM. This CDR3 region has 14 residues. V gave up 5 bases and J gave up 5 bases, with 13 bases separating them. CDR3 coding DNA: TGTGCCAGCAGTACAAAGCGGGATCATCAGCCCCAGCATTTT. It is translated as CASSTKRDHQPQHF.

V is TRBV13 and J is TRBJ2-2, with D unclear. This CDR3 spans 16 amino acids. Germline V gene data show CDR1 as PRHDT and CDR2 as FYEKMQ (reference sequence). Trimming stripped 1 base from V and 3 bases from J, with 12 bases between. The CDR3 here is CASSLEAVRDTGELFF. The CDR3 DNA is TGTGCCAGCAGCTTAGAGGCGGTCCGAGACACCGGGGAGCTGTTTTTT. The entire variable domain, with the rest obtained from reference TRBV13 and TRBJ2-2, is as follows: AAGVIQSPRHLIKEKRETATLKCYPIPRHDTVYWYQQGPGQDPQFLISFYEKMQSDKGSIPDRFSAQQFSDYHSELNMSSLELGDSALYFCASSLEAVRDTGELFFGEGSRLTVL.

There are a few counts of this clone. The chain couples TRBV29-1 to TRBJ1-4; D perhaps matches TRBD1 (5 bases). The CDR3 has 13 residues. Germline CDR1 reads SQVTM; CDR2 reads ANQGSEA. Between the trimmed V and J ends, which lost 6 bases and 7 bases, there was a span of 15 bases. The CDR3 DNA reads TGCAGCGTCGGAGCAGGGTTCGGTGAAAAACTGTTTTTT. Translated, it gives CSVGAGFGEKLFF.